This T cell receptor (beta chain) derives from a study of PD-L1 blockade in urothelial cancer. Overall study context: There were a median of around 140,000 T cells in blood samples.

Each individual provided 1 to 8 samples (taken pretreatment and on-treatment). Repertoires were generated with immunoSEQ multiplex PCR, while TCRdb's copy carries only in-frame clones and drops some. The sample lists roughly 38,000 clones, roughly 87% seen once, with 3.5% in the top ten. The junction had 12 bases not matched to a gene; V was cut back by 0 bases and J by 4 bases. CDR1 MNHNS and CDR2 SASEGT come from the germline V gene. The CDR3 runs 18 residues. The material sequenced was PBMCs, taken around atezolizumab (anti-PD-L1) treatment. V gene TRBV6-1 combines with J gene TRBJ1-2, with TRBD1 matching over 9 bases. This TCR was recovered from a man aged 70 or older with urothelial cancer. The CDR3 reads CASSEARTGALVSYGYTF. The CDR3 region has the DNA TGTGCCAGCAGTGAAGCTCGGACAGGGGCCCTAGTGAGCTATGGCTACACCTTC.